This entry concerns a single T cell receptor (beta chain). This record belongs to a study of blood T cell repertoires in COVID-19. Turning to the study itself: The United States, Italy and Spain provided the acute and convalescent COVID-19 samples.

The data were produced by immunoSEQ multiplex PCR, yet TCRdb's version contains in-frame clones alone and is incomplete. This sample has tens of thousands of clones, with about 86% found just once. This CDR3 is 13 amino acids long. J gave up 6 bases and V 5 bases, and 5 bases lay outside the gene matches. CDR1 is MNHEY, CDR2 SVGAGI, per germline. J is TRBJ1-1 and V is TRBV6-5; 8 bases agree with TRBD1. The receptor was isolated from a woman older than 75 in a cohort sampled during active or convalescent COVID-19. Sequences were obtained from peripheral blood. The CDR3 reads CASSRGQGSEAFF. Written as DNA, the CDR3 is TGTGCCAGCAGTCGCGGACAGGGTTCTGAAGCTTTCTTT.